This T cell receptor (beta chain) was sequenced for a study of OX40 agonist ivuxolimab in advanced cancers. Whole-study context: Partial responses were observed in three patients, of whom one had hepatocellular carcinoma and two had cutaneous melanoma.

The V gene lost 1 base and the J gene lost 4 bases, with 8 bases spanning the gap. Germline CDR1 MNHNS, CDR2 SASEGT. This CDR3 spans 14 amino acids. As to this clone: Its antigen is currently unknown.

Study results and limitations: What antigens the expanded peripheral T cells recognized was never established.

Autoimmune disease history or systemic immunosuppression led to patient exclusion. Sequenced by immunoSEQ multiplex PCR; TCRdb stores in-frame clones only, minus some. Of about 68,000 clones in the sample, roughly 88% were seen once. Sequencing was performed on CD4+ or CD8+ T cells sorted from blood, taken in a trial of the OX40 agonist ivuxolimab. The TCR originated in an adult with an advanced solid tumor such as melanoma, head and neck, liver or kidney cancer. The J gene is TRBJ1-5, the V gene TRBV6-1, with D perhaps matching TRBD1 (5 bases). In DNA, the CDR3 is TGTGCCAGCAGTGAAGAGTGGGGGAATCAGCCCCAGCATTTT. It encodes CASSEEWGNQPQHF.